The present T cell receptor beta chain was sequenced within a study of T cells in Graves' hyperthyroidism and ophthalmopathy. This clonotype was counted a few times. The TCR beta CDR3 regions underwent amplification using RNA transcripts as the source. Researchers ran a first-round RT-PCR on the TCR CDR3 using the HTBI primer set. TCRdb reanalysed the multiplex PCR reads using MiXCR and keeps one entry per CDR3 protein. Among hundreds of thousands of distinct CDR3 sequences listed, nearly 45% were seen once. The ends were cut back, 3 bases at V and 5 bases at J, with 17 bases in the middle. In germline, CDR1 is SGHTS, CDR2 YDEGEE. The length of the CDR3 is 15 residues.

Sample: peripheral blood or thyroid tissue (not recorded which). The TCR sequence derives from an adult man with Graves' disease, either hyperthyroidism or ophthalmopathy (not recorded which). The chain carries TRBV5-8 and TRBJ1-1; maybe TRBD1 (6 bases). In DNA form, the CDR3 reads TGTGCCAGCAGCTACAATACAGGGATGGGGACTGAAGCTTTCTTT. Amino acid sequence: CASSYNTGMGTEAFF.